The 19 T cell receptor beta chains listed next were all sequenced from one sample in a study of blood T cell repertoires in COVID-19. Here immunoSEQ multiplex PCR was the method, and the copy in TCRdb shows in-frame clones only, minus some. Of over 200,000 clones listed, over 70% are singletons. The sequencing sample was made of PBMCs or T cells enriched from blood (not recorded which). The source of these receptors is a woman in her twenties or thirties who had been exposed to COVID-19.

This clone has ten or more counts. The genes are TRBV10-1 and TRBJ2-1, with a possible D match to TRBD2 (6 bases). The V end was cut by 6 bases, the J end by 4 bases, with 7 bases between. Germline lookup yields CDR1 WNHNN and CDR2 SYGVQD (reference sequence). This CDR3 has 12 residues. The CDR3 region has the DNA TGCGCCAGCAGCGGGACTTACAATGAGCAGTTCTTC. Translating it yields CASSGTYNEQFF.

The chain combines TRBV2 with TRBJ2-2, with a possible D match to TRBD1 (6 bases). The V and J ends lost 9 bases and 0 bases respectively, with 8 bases between them. The CDR3 has 13 amino acids. Germline loops: CDR1 SNHLY, CDR2 FYNNEI. The DNA for the CDR3 is TGTGCCAGTCAGGGGCCGAACACCGGGGAGCTGTTTTTT. The encoded protein is CASQGPNTGELFF. The variable domain in full, with the rest retrieved from reference TRBV2 and TRBJ2-2, is EPEVTQTPSHQVTQMGQEVILRCVPISNHLYFYWYRQILGQKVEFLVSFYNNEISEKSEIFDDQFSVERPDGSNFTLKIRSTKLEDSAMYFCASQGPNTGELFFGEGSRLTVL.

The chain is built from TRBV6-5 and TRBJ2-3; maybe TRBD2 (5 bases). This CDR3 region has 16 residues. Trimming pared 0 bases from V and 4 bases from J, leaving 14 bases between. The germline V gene encodes CDR1 MNHEY and CDR2 SVGAGI. The CDR3 sequence is CASSYSLAPGSDTQYF. In DNA form, the CDR3 reads TGTGCCAGCAGTTACTCCCTTGCGCCGGGGTCAGATACGCAGTATTTT.

This clone occurred once. V and J are TRBV9 and TRBJ1-2; D may be TRBD1 (6 bases). Deletions cut 4 bases from V and 5 bases from J, with 15 bases between. The CDR3 totals 14 residues. Germline V gives CDR1 SGDLS, CDR2 YYNGEE. In DNA form, the CDR3 reads TGTGCCAGCAGCTTAGAACAGGGATGGTATGGCTACACCTTC. Translation: CASSLEQGWYGYTF. Full variable domain (outside the CDR3, taken from reference TRBV9 and TRBJ1-2): DSGVTQTPKHLITATGQRVTLRCSPRSGDLSVYWYQQSLDQGLQFLIQYYNGEERAKGNILERFSAQQFPDLHSELNLSSLELGDSALYFCASSLEQGWYGYTFGSGTRLTVV.

This chain joins TRBV27 and TRBJ2-7; tentatively, D is TRBD2 (7 bases). V was cut by 3 bases and J by 5 bases, with 17 bases left in between. The CDR3 has 15 residues. Germline V gene lookup returns CDR1 MNHEY and CDR2 SMNVEV (reference sequence). The CDR3, as DNA: TGTGCCAGCAGTTTTAGTGGGGGGGCTTTGAACGAGCAGTACTTC. Protein product: CASSFSGGALNEQYF.

The V gene is TRBV12-5, the J gene TRBJ1-5; 8 bases are a match to TRBD1. CDR3 length: 15 amino acids. J lost 4 bases, V lost 6 bases, and 8 bases had no gene match. Germline loops: CDR1 LGHNT, CDR2 FRNRAP. The CDR3 sequence is CASGRDRTKNQPQHF. CDR3 coding DNA: TGTGCTAGTGGCCGGGACAGGACAAAAAATCAGCCCCAGCATTTT.

This chain uses TRBV4-1 with TRBJ2-1, with 9 bases matching TRBD1. CDR3 length: 14 residues. The germline V gene has CDR1 MGHRA and CDR2 YSYEKL. V was clipped by 3 bases and J by 3 bases; unmatched bases: 0. CDR3 in amino acids: CASSQTGGYNEQFF. The CDR3 DNA sequence: TGCGCCAGCAGCCAGACAGGGGGCTACAATGAGCAGTTCTTC.

The rearrangement joins TRBV6-5 to TRBJ1-6; maybe TRBD1 (5 bases). The CDR3 length is 12 residues. The V end lost 6 bases, the J end lost 16 bases, and 16 bases lay between the germline ends. Germline V CDR1 and CDR2: MNHEY, SVGAGI. The CDR3: CASSRVREGLHF. CDR3 coding DNA: TGTGCCAGCAGCAGGGTCAGGGAAGGGCTCCACTTT.

This clone was seen a handful of times. The chain joins TRBV19 to TRBJ2-2, with 9 bases aligning to TRBD1. J was trimmed by 6 bases and V by 3 bases; bases with no gene match: 8. Germline V gene lookup returns CDR1 LNHDA and CDR2 SQIVND (reference sequence). This CDR3 has 16 residues. CDR3 region: CASSIPGQGKAGELFF. Here the CDR3 DNA reads TGTGCCAGTAGTATTCCGGGACAGGGAAAGGCCGGGGAGCTGTTTTTT.

The chain recombines TRBV10-2 with TRBJ2-7; tentative D call: TRBD2 (5 bases). The CDR3 consists of 13 residues. The V end lost 7 bases, the J end lost 3 bases, and 13 bases lay between the germline ends. Germline V gives CDR1 WSHSY, CDR2 SAAADI. CDR3 bases: TGCGCCAGCACTCCAGCGGAGTACTACGAGCAGTACTTC. This gives the protein CASTPAEYYEQYF.

This clone has a single count. The chain uses TRBV12-3 or TRBV12-4 and TRBJ1-2, with D possibly TRBD1 on 5 matching bases. The CDR3 consists of 13 residues. Trimming left V 2 bases short and J 5 bases short, with 9 bases between. The CDR3 protein is CASSLPGRYGYTF. The CDR3 coding sequence is TGTGCCAGCAGTTTACCAGGGCGGTATGGCTACACCTTC.

This clone was observed a single time. Here the CDR3 omits its conserved ending phenylalanine or tryptophan, so a read error is the likely source. No DNA is shown, since the ends of the CDR3 on it are uncertain; the CDR3 is the one TCRdb lists. This chain uses TRBV10-3 with TRBJ1-1; TRBD1 was called by the table and not checked on the DNA. CDR1 and CDR2 from the germline V gene are ENHRY and SYGVKD. The CDR3 has 11 amino acids, counting both end residues. This CDR3 reads CAISDLRDREY.

This clone was detected only once. V and J are TRBV28 and TRBJ2-2, with TRBD2 matching 11 bases. The CDR3 sequence is 17 residues long. Germline V lookup: CDR1 MDHEN, CDR2 SYDVKM. V lost 5 bases, J lost 3 bases, and 8 bases stayed unmatched. For the CDR3, the DNA is TGTGCCAGCAGTACCCCCCCTAGCGGGAGGTACACCGGGGAGCTGTTTTTT. This codes for CASSTPPSGRYTGELFF.

This clone was detected only a few times. The chain couples TRBV5-4 to TRBJ2-5, with TRBD2 identical over 11 bases. Looked up from germline, CDR1 is SGHNT and CDR2 is YYREEE (reference sequence). Unmatched junction bases numbered 0, after V lost 5 bases and J lost 3 bases. This CDR3 is built from 13 residues. For the CDR3, the DNA is TGTGCCAGCAGGACTAGCGGGAAAGAGACCCAGTACTTC. Translating gives CASRTSGKETQYF. Using reference TRBV5-4 and TRBJ2-5 for the parts outside the CDR3, the full variable domain is ETGVTQSPTHLIKTRGQQVTLRCSSQSGHNTVSWYQQALGQGPQFIFQYYREEENGRGNFPPRFSGLQFPNYSSELNVNALELDDSALYLCASRTSGKETQYFGPGTRLLVL.

The sample holds one count of this clone. The rearrangement uses TRBV9 and TRBJ2-1; D is unclear. V lost 4 bases, J lost 7 bases, and 12 bases lay in between. The CDR3 is 13 amino acids. CDR1 SGDLS and CDR2 YYNGEE come from the germline V gene. Here the CDR3 reads CASSPGKVNEQFF. Written as DNA, the CDR3 is TGTGCCAGCAGCCCCGGTAAAGTAAATGAGCAGTTCTTC.

V usage is TRBV5-5 and J usage is TRBJ1-5; no firm D call. CDR3 size: 15 residues. Germline V CDR1 and CDR2: SGHKS, YYEKEE (reference sequence). Trimming removed 3 bases at V and 1 base at J, with 11 bases between. The CDR3 sequence: CASSSGWASNQPQHF. CDR3 nucleotide sequence: TGTGCCAGCAGCTCCGGTTGGGCGAGCAATCAGCCCCAGCATTTT.

The rearrangement links TRBV7-9 to TRBJ1-2; D is perhaps TRBD1 (5 bases). CDR3 length equals 15 residues. The ends were cut back, 4 bases at V and 7 bases at J, with 19 bases in the middle. The germline CDR1 and CDR2 sequences are SEHNR and FQNEAQ (reference sequence). DNA for the CDR3: TGTGCCAGCAGCTACCCCAAAACAGGAGGGTGTGGCTACACCTTC. Its translation is CASSYPKTGGCGYTF.

This clone was seen only once. The chain combines TRBV21-1 with TRBJ2-3; the D call TRBD2 from the table was never checked on the DNA. TRBV21-1 is flagged as a pseudogene. The CDR3 has 15 residues. This chain's CDR3 is CASTGLAGGPDTQYF. CDR3 coding DNA: TGTGCCAGCACCGGACTAGCGGGAGGCCCAGATACGCAGTATTTT.

The V call is TRBV5-6, the J call TRBJ2-2, with D tentatively TRBD2 (6 bases). The CDR3 spans 13 residues. V gave up 2 bases and J gave up 7 bases, with 9 bases separating them. The germline CDR1 and CDR2 sequences are SGHDT and YYEEEE. The CDR3 nucleotides are TGTGCCAGCAGCTTTATCGGGAGCGGGGAGCTGTTTTTT. Amino acids: CASSFIGSGELFF.